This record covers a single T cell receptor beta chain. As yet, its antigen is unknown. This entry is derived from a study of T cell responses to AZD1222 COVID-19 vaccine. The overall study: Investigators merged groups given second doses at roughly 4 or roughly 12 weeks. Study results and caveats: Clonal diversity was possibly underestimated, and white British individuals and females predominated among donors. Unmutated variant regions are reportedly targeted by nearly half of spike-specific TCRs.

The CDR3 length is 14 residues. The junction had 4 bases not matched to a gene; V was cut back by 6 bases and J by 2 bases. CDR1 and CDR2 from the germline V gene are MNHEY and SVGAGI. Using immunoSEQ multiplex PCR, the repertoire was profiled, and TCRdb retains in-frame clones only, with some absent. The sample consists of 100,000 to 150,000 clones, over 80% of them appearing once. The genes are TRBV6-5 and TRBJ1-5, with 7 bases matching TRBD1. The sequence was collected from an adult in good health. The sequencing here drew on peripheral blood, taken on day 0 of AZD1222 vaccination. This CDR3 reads CASREGAGNQPQHF. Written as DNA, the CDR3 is TGTGCCAGCAGGGAGGGGGCGGGCAATCAGCCCCAGCATTTT.